This passage covers 22 T cell receptor beta chains from one sample sequenced in a study of cytomegalovirus exposure and HLA in healthy donors. The PCR had 60 Vbeta and 13 Jbeta primers. Sequencing was performed with immunoSEQ multiplex PCR; in TCRdb, only in-frame clones are kept and a portion is missing. The sample holds about 160,000 clones, 65% to 90% seen once. Sequencing was done on a sample of PBMCs. These receptors all come from a man aged 45-65 years in good health and CMV-seropositive.

The chain employs TRBV4-1 and TRBJ2-2, with TRBD2 matching 9 bases. The CDR3 is 16 amino acids. CDR1 is MGHRA and CDR2 is YSYEKL in the germline V gene. V was clipped by 1 base and J by 6 bases; unmatched bases: 6. CDR3 nucleotide sequence: TGCGCCAGCAGCCAAGTTTTGCGGGGGGGCTCCGGGGAGCTGTTTTTT. Amino acid sequence: CASSQVLRGGSGELFF.

V is TRBV2 and J is TRBJ2-7; TRBD1 matches at 8 bases. The ends lost 6 bases at V and 1 base at J; junction bases unmatched: 8. The CDR3 is 15 residues long. Germline assignment: CDR1 SNHLY and CDR2 FYNNEI. For the CDR3, the DNA is TGTGCCAGCAGGGAGGGGACAGGTGGTTCCTACGAGCAGTACTTC. The encoded protein is CASREGTGGSYEQYF.

The chain combines TRBV6-1 with TRBJ2-5; 7 bases align to TRBD1. The CDR3 contains 15 residues. With V trimmed by 4 bases and J by 7 bases, 12 bases remained unmatched. Looked up from germline, CDR1 is MNHNS and CDR2 is SASEGT. The CDR3 DNA reads TGTGCCAGCAGTGGTCGACAGGGCCCCCTGGGGACCCAGTACTTC. Its protein product is CASSGRQGPLGTQYF.

This clone was detected only once. V usage is TRBV12-5 and J usage is TRBJ1-5; TRBD1 agrees at 7 bases. Germline V gene sequence: CDR1 LGHNT, CDR2 FRNRAP. The CDR3 is 21 amino acids. The J segment lost 0 bases and the V segment lost 0 bases, leaving 17 bases of the junction unmatched. The CDR3 is CASGLVKAGTDLLYSNQPQHF. The CDR3 bases are TGTGCTAGTGGTTTGGTAAAGGCCGGGACAGACCTTCTTTATAGCAATCAGCCCCAGCATTTT.

This chain links TRBV5-6 with TRBJ1-1, with D uncertain. Per germline, CDR1 SGHDT and CDR2 YYEEEE. Trimming removed 0 bases at V and 0 bases at J, with 12 bases between. The CDR3 runs 16 residues. The CDR3 DNA is TGTGCCAGCAGCTTGGCCGGGGTGGGGATGAACACTGAAGCTTTCTTT. Translation gives CASSLAGVGMNTEAFF.

In DNA form, the CDR3 reads TGTGCCAGCAGTTTTACTCGGGGGGAGACCCAGTACTTC. Translated, it gives CASSFTRGETQYF. The V gene is TRBV6-6, the J gene TRBJ2-5; D perhaps matches TRBD2 (6 bases). Trimming removed 4 bases at V and 5 bases at J, with 11 bases between. Looked up from germline, CDR1 is MNHNY and CDR2 is SVGAGI (reference sequence). CDR3 length: 13 amino acids.

The rearrangement uses TRBV5-6 and TRBJ2-7; a possible D gene is TRBD1 (5 bases). Trimming took off 6 bases at V and 4 bases at J, with 17 bases between the two ends. Germline lookup yields CDR1 SGHDT and CDR2 YYEEEE. The CDR3 covers 14 residues. CDR3 protein: CASTLWGEAYEQYF. CDR3 coding DNA: TGTGCCAGCACCCTCTGGGGCGAGGCTTACGAGCAGTACTTC.

Of note for this clone: Germline is not matched at one junction end, which may reflect a read error. The genes are TRBV30 and TRBJ2-1; D is perhaps TRBD2 (7 bases). This CDR3 has 11 amino acids. CDR1 and CDR2 from the germline V gene are GTSNPN and SVGIG (reference sequence). The CDR3 nucleotides are TGTGCCTGGGACGGGGGGCAAACTCCAGTCTTC. Amino acids: CAWDGGQTPVF.

The genes are TRBV5-1 and TRBJ1-1, with D maybe TRBD1 (6 bases). This CDR3 is 14 amino acids long. The V gene lost 0 bases and the J gene lost 7 bases, with 13 bases spanning the gap. Germline V gene lookup returns CDR1 SGHRS and CDR2 YFSETQ. CDR3 coding DNA: TGCGCCAGCAGCTTGGCCTGGGGGGGCGGTGAAGCTTTCTTT. The encoded protein is CASSLAWGGGEAFF. Based on the CDR3 plus reference TRBV5-1 and TRBJ1-1, the full variable domain is KAGVTQTPRYLIKTRGQQVTLSCSPISGHRSVSWYQQTPGQGLQFLFEYFSETQRNKGNFPGRFSGRQFSNSRSEMNVSTLELGDSALYLCASSLAWGGGEAFFGQGTRLTVV.

This rearrangement joins TRBV10-1 to TRBJ1-6, with 9 bases identical to TRBD1. The germline V gene has CDR1 WNHNN and CDR2 SYGVQD (reference sequence). The J segment lost 7 bases and the V segment lost 0 bases, leaving 4 bases of the junction unmatched. CDR3 size: 16 residues. DNA for the CDR3: TGCGCCAGCAGTGAGTCTGGACAGGGGCTAAATTCACCCCTCCACTTT. It translates to CASSESGQGLNSPLHF.

This chain uses TRBV11-2 with TRBJ1-1; unclear D gene. This CDR3 region has 15 residues. The V gene's germline CDR1 is SGHAT and CDR2 FQNNGV. Deletions cut 1 base from V and 1 base from J, with 10 bases between. CDR3 nucleotides: TGTGCCAGCAGCTTAGGCCCTCACACGAACACTGAAGCTTTCTTT. Translated: CASSLGPHTNTEAFF.

This chain uses TRBV11-3 with TRBJ2-1, with a tentative D call TRBD1 (6 bases). V lost 5 bases and J lost 7, with 6 bases in between. This CDR3 spans 11 amino acids. Germline V gene data show CDR1 as SGHNT and CDR2 as YENEEA. DNA for the CDR3: TGTGCCAGCAGCAGGGGGAATGAGCAGTTCTTC. It yields the protein CASSRGNEQFF.

The J gene is TRBJ1-2, the V gene TRBV29-1, with D possibly matching TRBD1 (5 bases). V gave up 0 bases and J gave up 12 bases, with 20 bases separating them. Germline V CDR1 and CDR2: SQVTM, ANQGSEA. The CDR3 is made up of 14 amino acids. CDR3 DNA sequence: TGCAGCGTTGAAGATCTCGGTGCAGGGTACGTGAACACCTTC. Its translation is CSVEDLGAGYVNTF.

This clone was counted a single time. The J gene is TRBJ2-3, the V gene TRBV4-2; D may be TRBD1 (5 bases). The germline CDR1 and CDR2 sequences are LGHNA and YNFKEQ. V shed 4 bases and J shed 5 bases, with 7 bases lying between them. The CDR3 totals 12 residues. In DNA form, the CDR3 reads TGTGCCAGCAGCCCCCAGGGAGATACGCAGTATTTT. Protein: CASSPQGDTQYF.

The genes are TRBV19 and TRBJ2-1; TRBD2 agrees at 7 bases. From germline, CDR1 is LNHDA and CDR2 SQIVND (reference sequence). This CDR3 is built from 13 residues. The trim removed 7 bases at V and 7 bases at J, leaving 7 bases unmatched. The CDR3 reads CASNLGGVNEQFF. The CDR3 DNA sequence: TGTGCCAGTAATCTTGGGGGGGTTAATGAGCAGTTCTTC.

The V and J genes are TRBV9 and TRBJ1-1; D unresolved. CDR1 SGDLS and CDR2 YYNGEE come from the germline V gene. Trimming shortened V by 1 base and J by 5 bases, and 12 bases separated the two germline ends. The CDR3 is made up of 14 amino acids. The CDR3 DNA reads TGTGCCAGCAGCGTAACTCCCTCTGAGACTGAAGCTTTCTTT. This encodes CASSVTPSETEAFF.

This clone was counted a single time. The chain has TRBV18 and TRBJ1-4; D might be TRBD1 (5 bases). Germline V gene sequence: CDR1 KGHSH, CDR2 LQKENI. This CDR3 contains 15 residues. The V end lost 3 bases, the J end lost 5 bases, and 13 bases lay between the germline ends. In nucleotides, the CDR3 is TGTGCCAGCTCACCGGCTAGGGGTTCAAATGAAAAACTGTTTTTT. Translating gives CASSPARGSNEKLFF.

J is TRBJ2-7 and V is TRBV19; 7 nucleotides agree with TRBD1. Trimming cost V 10 bases and J 0 bases; bases outside gene matches: 6. This CDR3 region has 13 residues. Germline loops: CDR1 LNHDA, CDR2 SQIVND (reference sequence). CDR3 sequence: CAIDRECSYEQYV. For the CDR3, the DNA is TGTGCCATAGACAGGGAATGCTCCTACGAGCAGTACGTC.

The chain carries TRBV11-2 and TRBJ2-1, with 9 bases that match TRBD2. The CDR3 runs 17 residues. The V gene end was trimmed by 2 bases and the J gene end by 0 bases; junction bases not matched to a gene: 5. Germline V lookup: CDR1 SGHAT, CDR2 FQNNGV. CDR3 residues: CASSLNPAGGSYNEQFF. DNA for the CDR3: TGTGCCAGCAGCTTAAACCCAGCGGGGGGCTCCTACAATGAGCAGTTCTTC.

This chain joins TRBV9 and TRBJ2-5, with D possibly being TRBD2 (5 bases). Germline lookup yields CDR1 SGDLS and CDR2 YYNGEE. With 3 bases removed from V and 5 bases from J, the gap between germline ends came to 11 bases. CDR3 length: 13 residues. CDR3 region: CASSATSVETQYF. The DNA of the CDR3 is TGTGCCAGCAGCGCTACTAGTGTGGAGACCCAGTACTTC. The full variable domain, rest sourced from reference TRBV9 and TRBJ2-5, is DSGVTQTPKHLITATGQRVTLRCSPRSGDLSVYWYQQSLDQGLQFLIQYYNGEERAKGNILERFSAQQFPDLHSELNLSSLELGDSALYFCASSATSVETQYFGPGTRLLVL.

The genes are TRBV6-5 and TRBJ1-4; D uncertain. The CDR3 contains 13 residues. Germline values: CDR1 MNHEY, CDR2 SVGAGI. Trimming stripped 6 bases from V and 4 bases from J, with 9 bases between. This CDR3 reads CASRESVNEKLFF. The CDR3 DNA reads as TGTGCCAGCAGAGAATCGGTTAATGAAAAACTGTTTTTT.

This sequence joins TRBV19 and TRBJ2-1, with 7 bases aligning to TRBD1. The V gene end was trimmed by 3 bases and the J gene end by 5 bases; junction bases not matched to a gene: 7. This CDR3 comprises 15 residues. Germline-derived CDR1 and CDR2 are LNHDA and SQIVND (reference sequence). CDR3 DNA sequence: TGTGCCAGTAGTATTCGCCAGGGGGTGAACAATGAGCAGTTCTTC. Translated, it gives CASSIRQGVNNEQFF.